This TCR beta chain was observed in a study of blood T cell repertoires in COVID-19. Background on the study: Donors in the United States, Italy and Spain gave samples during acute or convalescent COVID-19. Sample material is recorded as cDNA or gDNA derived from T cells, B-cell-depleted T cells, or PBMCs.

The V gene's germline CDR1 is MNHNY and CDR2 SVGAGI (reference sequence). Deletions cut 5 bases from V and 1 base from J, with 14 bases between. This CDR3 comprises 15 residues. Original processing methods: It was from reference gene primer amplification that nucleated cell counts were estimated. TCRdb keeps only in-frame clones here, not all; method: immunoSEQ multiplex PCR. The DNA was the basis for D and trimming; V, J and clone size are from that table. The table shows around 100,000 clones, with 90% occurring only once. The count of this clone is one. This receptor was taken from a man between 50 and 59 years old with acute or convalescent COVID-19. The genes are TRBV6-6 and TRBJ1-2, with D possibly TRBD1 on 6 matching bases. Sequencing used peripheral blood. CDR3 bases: TGTGCCAGCAGTATCCACAGGGACCTTAACTATGGCTACACCTTC. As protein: CASSIHRDLNYGYTF.